Each of the 3 T cell receptor beta chains below was sequenced from the same sample in a study of beta chain features in type 1 diabetes. All of the isolated RNA was reverse transcribed, so expressed TCRB transcripts were sequenced. Assay: immunoSEQ multiplex PCR; the TCRdb copy retains only in-frame clones and omits some. The sample holds fewer than 900,000 clones, roughly 16% seen once. The sequenced sample was naive CD4+ T cells from blood. All receptors come from a woman under 30 in good health.

In this sample, this clone turned up a few times. The CDR3 nucleotides are TGTGCCAGCAGCTACTTAGGACGAGAAGCTTTCTTT. Residues: CASSYLGREAFF. V is TRBV7-2 and J is TRBJ1-1; unclear D gene. V gave up 4 bases and J gave up 8 bases, with 11 bases separating them. The germline gives CDR1 SGHTA, CDR2 FQGNSA. This CDR3 is built from 12 residues.

The rearrangement links TRBV7-9 to TRBJ2-1; tentatively, D is TRBD2 (5 bases). Germline V lookup: CDR1 SEHNR, CDR2 FQNEAQ (reference sequence). Deletions cut 1 base from V and 10 bases from J, with 17 bases between. The CDR3 extends over 15 amino acids. The CDR3 nucleotides are TGTGCCAGCAGCTTAGGCTCGGCCAACACGGGAGAGCAGTTCTTC. This encodes CASSLGSANTGEQFF.

This clone turned up a few times. The chain combines TRBV7-9 with TRBJ1-1, with D possibly matching TRBD1 (6 bases). V lost 3 bases to trimming and J lost 1 base, with 15 bases between them. The CDR3 is 16 residues long. The germline V gene encodes CDR1 SEHNR and CDR2 FQNEAQ (reference sequence). The CDR3: CASSFGGPNQNTEAFF. CDR3 DNA sequence: TGTGCCAGCAGCTTCGGGGGGCCCAACCAGAACACTGAAGCTTTCTTT.